This is a list of T cell receptor beta chains from one sample in a study of shared clonotypes between healthy human individuals. Generated by immunoSEQ multiplex PCR, the TCRdb table keeps only in-frame clones and is missing some. The sample lists roughly 650,000 clones; almost 97% were seen once. Sequenced input: naive CD4+ T cells sorted from blood. These receptor sequences come from a woman aged 30 to 39 in good health. The CDR3 runs from the conserved cysteine through the conserved F or W. A D gene is named only where the DNA matches it firmly.

cdr3_nt	cdr3_aa	d_call	v_call	j_call
TGTGCCAGCAGGCCGGACCACAATCAGCCCCAGCATTTT	CASRPDHNQPQHF	NA	TRBV28	TRBJ1-5
TGTGCCAGCAGTGAAACGGGAGGACGCACAGATACGCAGTATTTT	CASSETGGRTDTQYF	TRBD2	TRBV25-1	TRBJ2-3
TGTGCCAGCAGCTTAGCCCCGGGACTAGCGGGAGTGGAGACCCAGTACTTC	CASSLAPGLAGVETQYF	TRBD2	TRBV7-2	TRBJ2-5
TGTGCCACCAGCAGAGATAGGGGGACAGTGACAACCGGGGAGCTGTTTTTT	CATSRDRGTVTTGELFF	TRBD1	TRBV15	TRBJ2-2
TGTGCCAGCAGCCAAGGGACTCTCTGGGGGCATGAGCAGTTCTTC	CASSQGTLWGHEQFF	NA	TRBV7-2	TRBJ2-1
TGTGCCAGCAGCCGGGACCGGACTCCTAGCACAGATACGCAGTATTTT	CASSRDRTPSTDTQYF	NA	TRBV27	TRBJ2-3
TGCAGCGGGGGTTATAGGACTAGCGGTCGGGACATTCAGTACTTC	CSGGYRTSGRDIQYF	TRBD2	TRBV29-1	TRBJ2-4
TGTGCCAGCAATCCCGGGGACGCTGAAGCTTTCTTT	CASNPGDAEAFF	NA	TRBV25-1	TRBJ1-1
TGCGCCAGCAGCTTCGGGGGTGTGGGAAACACCATATATTTT	CASSFGGVGNTIYF	NA	TRBV5-1	TRBJ1-3
TGTGCCAGCAGCCTTCGACTAGGCAATGAGCAGTTCTTC	CASSLRLGNEQFF	NA	TRBV11-3	TRBJ2-1
TGTGCCAGCAGTCAAAGGCTTCTAGTGGCAGATACGCAGTATTTT	CASSQRLLVADTQYF	NA	TRBV27	TRBJ2-3
TGTGCCAGCAGAATTGGCCGGGTTGGAAAACTGTTTTTT	CASRIGRVGKLFF	NA	TRBV28	TRBJ1-4
TGTGCCAGCAGTCCAGGACAGGGCAAACAGCCCCAGCATTTT	CASSPGQGKQPQHF	TRBD1	TRBV28	TRBJ1-5
TGTGCCAGCAGTTTTCGCCTCGGGGAGGGTGAGCAGTTCTTC	CASSFRLGEGEQFF	TRBD2	TRBV28	TRBJ2-1
TGCGCCAGCAGCTTGATAGCTAGCGGGAGCACAGATACGCAGTATTTT	CASSLIASGSTDTQYF	TRBD2	TRBV5-1	TRBJ2-3
TGTGCCAGCACCGGCCTGGGATACGAGCAGTACTTC	CASTGLGYEQYF	NA	TRBV7-9	TRBJ2-7